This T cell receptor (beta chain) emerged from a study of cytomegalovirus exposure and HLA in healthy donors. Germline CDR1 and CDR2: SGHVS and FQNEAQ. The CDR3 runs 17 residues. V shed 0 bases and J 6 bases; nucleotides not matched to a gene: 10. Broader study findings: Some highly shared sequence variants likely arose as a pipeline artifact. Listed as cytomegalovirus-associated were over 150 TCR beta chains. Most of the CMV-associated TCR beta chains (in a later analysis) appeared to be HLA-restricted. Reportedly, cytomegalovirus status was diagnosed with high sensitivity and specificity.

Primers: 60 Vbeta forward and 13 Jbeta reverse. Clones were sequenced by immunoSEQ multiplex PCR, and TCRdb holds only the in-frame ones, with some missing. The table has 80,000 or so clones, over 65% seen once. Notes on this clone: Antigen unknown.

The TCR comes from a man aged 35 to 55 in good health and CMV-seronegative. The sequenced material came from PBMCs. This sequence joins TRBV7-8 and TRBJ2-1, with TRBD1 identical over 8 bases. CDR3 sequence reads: CASSLAGRQGSPNEQFF. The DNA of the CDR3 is TGTGCCAGCAGCTTAGCGGGTCGACAGGGGAGCCCCAATGAGCAGTTCTTC.